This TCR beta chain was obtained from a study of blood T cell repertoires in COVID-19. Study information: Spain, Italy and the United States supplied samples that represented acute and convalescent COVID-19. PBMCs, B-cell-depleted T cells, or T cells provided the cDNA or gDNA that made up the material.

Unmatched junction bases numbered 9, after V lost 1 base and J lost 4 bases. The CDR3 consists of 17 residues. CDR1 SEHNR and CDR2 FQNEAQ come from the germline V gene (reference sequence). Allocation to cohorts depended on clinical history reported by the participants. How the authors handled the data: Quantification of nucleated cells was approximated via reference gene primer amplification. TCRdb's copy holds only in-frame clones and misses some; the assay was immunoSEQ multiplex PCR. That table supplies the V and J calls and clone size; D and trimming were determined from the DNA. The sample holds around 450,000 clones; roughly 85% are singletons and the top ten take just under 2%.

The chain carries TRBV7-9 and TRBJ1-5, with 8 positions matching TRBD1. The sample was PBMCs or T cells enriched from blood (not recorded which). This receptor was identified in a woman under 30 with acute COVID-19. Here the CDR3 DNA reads TGTGCCAGCAGCTTAGGCTCCGGGACAGGCTGGAATCAGCCCCAGCATTTT. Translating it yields CASSLGSGTGWNQPQHF.